This TCR beta chain was obtained from a study of cytomegalovirus exposure and HLA in healthy donors. Study results and caveats: Several top significant clusters appeared, in a later analysis, to be linked to common viral pathogens.

Germline assignment: CDR1 MGHRA and CDR2 YSYEKL. With V trimmed by 0 bases and J by 4 bases, 18 bases remained unmatched. CDR3 length equals 20 residues. Use of 60 Vbeta and 13 Jbeta primers characterized the PCR. Method: immunoSEQ multiplex PCR; TCRdb's copy keeps in-frame clones and lacks some. The data contain about 200,000 clones, approximately 70% of them singletons. As to this clone: Its antigen remains unidentified.

The TCR comes from a man aged 40-49 years in good health and CMV-seropositive. This chain joins TRBV4-1 and TRBJ2-5, with 9 bases lining up with TRBD2. Source material: PBMCs. CDR3 nucleotides: TGCGCCAGCAGCCAAGATAGCTCCCTAGCGGGGCACCGCGGAGGAGAGACCCAGTACTTC. This encodes CASSQDSSLAGHRGGETQYF.